Listed here are 20 T cell receptor beta chains from one sample, sequenced in a study of CD8+ T cells in alopecia areata. It was cDNA, reverse transcribed from extracted RNA, that served as the sequencing template. The data were produced by immunoSEQ multiplex PCR, yet TCRdb's version contains in-frame clones alone and is incomplete. This table holds 120,000 or so clones, 61% found once. The treatment here: oral pan-JAK inhibitor, 5-10 mg twice daily. Source: CD4+ T cells sorted from blood, taken at week 4, from a patient treated with tofacitinib. These receptors were collected from a human donor with alopecia areata.

The V call is TRBV7-2, the J call TRBJ2-1, with 10 nucleotides matching TRBD2. The V gene end was trimmed by 4 bases and the J gene end by 5 bases; junction bases not matched to a gene: 8. CDR1 is SGHTA, CDR2 FQGNSA, per germline. This CDR3 has 16 amino acids. In nucleotides, the CDR3 is TGTGCCAGCAGCTCGGGAACTAGCGGGAAAAACAATGAGCAGTTCTTC. It yields the protein CASSSGTSGKNNEQFF.

This clone has just a few counts. The rearrangement links TRBV7-9 to TRBJ2-1; D is ambiguous. Trimming shortened V by 5 bases and J by 3 bases, and 20 bases separated the two germline ends. The CDR3 runs 17 residues. Germline V gene sequence: CDR1 SEHNR, CDR2 FQNEAQ (reference sequence). CDR3 amino acids: CASSPTTGPRFYNEQFF. CDR3 DNA: TGTGCCAGCAGCCCTACCACCGGGCCAAGATTCTACAATGAGCAGTTCTTC.

This clone appeared a few times. Other nucleotide sequences from this sample produce the same CDR3. The chain uses TRBV29-1 and TRBJ1-1; the match to TRBD1 covers 11 bases. V shed 6 bases, J shed 11 bases, and the junction held 8 bases outside the gene matches. The CDR3 covers 12 residues. The germline gives CDR1 SQVTM, CDR2 ANQGSEA. The CDR3 protein is CSVDGQGASAFF. The CDR3 coding sequence is TGCAGCGTAGACGGACAGGGGGCAAGCGCTTTCTTT. Using reference TRBV29-1 and TRBJ1-1 for the parts outside the CDR3, the full variable domain is SAVISQKPSRDICQRGTSLTIQCQVDSQVTMMFWYRQQPGQSLTLIATANQGSEATYESGFVIDKFPISRPNLTFSTLTVSNMSPEDSSIYLCSVDGQGASAFFGQGTRLTVV.

V and J are TRBV19 and TRBJ2-2; no reliable D call. The CDR3 runs 12 residues. Between the trimmed V and J ends, which lost 5 bases and 9 bases, there was a span of 10 bases. Per germline, CDR1 LNHDA and CDR2 SQIVND (reference sequence). The CDR3 nucleotides are TGTGCCAGTAGTCGGTCGCCCCGGGAGCTGTTTTTT. Protein: CASSRSPRELFF.

The CDR3 DNA reads TGTGCCAGCTTATTGGGCAGCCCCGGGGAAGCTTTCTTT. This encodes CASLLGSPGEAFF. The J gene is TRBJ1-1, the V gene TRBV28; no firm D call. V was clipped by 8 bases and J by 8 bases, with 18 bases between them. Germline loops: CDR1 MDHEN, CDR2 SYDVKM. The length of the CDR3 is 13 residues.

V and J are TRBV19 and TRBJ1-5, with D unclear. The CDR3 is 14 amino acids. CDR1 and CDR2 (germline): LNHDA, SQIVND (reference sequence). The V gene lost 8 bases and the J gene lost 0 bases, with 11 bases spanning the gap. This chain's CDR3 is CASALGNSNQPQHF. CDR3 in DNA: TGTGCCAGTGCCTTGGGGAATAGCAATCAGCCCCAGCATTTT.

The chain recombines TRBV29-1 with TRBJ2-7; D may be TRBD1 or TRBD2 (5 bases each). This CDR3 contains 10 residues. Germline-derived CDR1 and CDR2 are SQVTM and ANQGSEA. DNA of the CDR3: TGCAGTGCCAGGGACCACGGGCAGTACTTC. The encoded protein is CSARDHGQYF.

This chain connects TRBV5-4 to TRBJ2-5; D is unresolved. Germline CDR1 SGHNT, CDR2 YYREEE (reference sequence). This CDR3 region has 14 residues. V lost 4 bases, J lost 5 bases, and 15 bases lay in between. The CDR3 sequence is CASSGRSLGETQYF. The CDR3 nucleotides read TGTGCCAGCAGCGGACGGTCCCTAGGGGAGACCCAGTACTTC.

The sample holds one count of this clone. The chain uses TRBV30 and TRBJ2-3, with D perhaps being TRBD1 or TRBD2 (5 bases each). The CDR3 is 14 residues long. Germline V lookup: CDR1 GTSNPN, CDR2 SVGIG (reference sequence). The germline V and J ends were trimmed by 3 bases and 12 bases, with 22 bases remaining between them. The CDR3 here is CAWRVTGTTMAQYF. The CDR3 DNA is TGTGCCTGGAGGGTGACCGGGACCACAATGGCACAGTATTTT.

This clone has a single count. The rearrangement joins TRBV25-1 to TRBJ2-5; the D is unclear. The CDR3 totals 14 residues. Germline-derived CDR1 and CDR2 are MGHDK and SYGVNS. V was trimmed by 4 bases and J by 5 bases, leaving 14 bases between them. The CDR3 protein is CASSGLRHKETQYF. As DNA, the CDR3 is TGTGCCAGCAGTGGCCTTAGGCATAAGGAGACCCAGTACTTC.

This chain joins TRBV5-4 and TRBJ2-1; 10 positions agree with TRBD2. The germline CDR1 and CDR2 sequences are SGHNT and YYREEE (reference sequence). The CDR3 is 15 amino acids. V dropped 2 bases and J dropped 7; count of bases not matched to a gene: 6. Written as DNA, the CDR3 is TGTGCCAGCAGCTTAGGCCAGCGGGGGGGGAATGAGCAGTTCTTC. It codes for CASSLGQRGGNEQFF.

This chain connects TRBV6-5 to TRBJ1-6; D is unresolved. The CDR3 has 13 amino acids. V lost 4 bases to trimming and J lost 10 bases, with 11 bases between them. Germline CDR1 and CDR2: MNHEY and SVGAGI. CDR3 residues: CASSSTRDSPLHF. The CDR3 DNA follows: TGTGCCAGCAGTTCAACCCGTGACTCACCCCTCCACTTT.

The V call is TRBV7-2, the J call TRBJ2-5; 12 bases agree with TRBD1. This CDR3 spans 13 amino acids. Germline CDR1 is SGHTA and CDR2 is FQGNSA. The junction had 8 bases not matched to a gene; V was cut back by 5 bases and J by 13 bases. The CDR3: CASSPGQGARLYF. CDR3 bases: TGTGCCAGCAGCCCGGGACAGGGGGCGCGTCTGTACTTC.

This clone was counted only a few times. The chain carries TRBV6-5 and TRBJ1-6; a weak D match, TRBD1 (5 bases). The V end was cut by 4 bases, the J end by 5 bases, with 12 bases between. CDR3 length equals 15 residues. Germline V gene data show CDR1 as MNHEY and CDR2 as SVGAGI. CDR3 sequence reads: CASSSAGRDNSPLHF. The CDR3 nucleotides read TGTGCCAGCAGTTCGGCGGGGCGCGATAATTCACCCCTCCACTTT.

This clone was detected only a few times. The chain carries TRBV28 and TRBJ2-3; 7 positions agree with TRBD2. V shed 6 bases, J shed 3 bases, and the junction held 9 bases outside the gene matches. The germline V gene encodes CDR1 MDHEN and CDR2 SYDVKM. This CDR3 has 15 amino acids. The CDR3 is CASRLAGPVTDTQYF. CDR3 nucleotides: TGTGCCAGCAGGTTAGCGGGTCCTGTGACAGATACGCAGTATTTT.

The rearrangement links TRBV7-2 to TRBJ1-2; 7 bases agree with TRBD1. This CDR3 is 15 amino acids long. The J segment lost 4 bases and the V segment lost 4 bases, leaving 9 bases of the junction unmatched. Germline CDR1 is SGHTA and CDR2 is FQGNSA. In DNA form, the CDR3 reads TGTGCCAGCAGCTCAGACAGGGATCACTTCTATGGCTACACCTTC. This codes for CASSSDRDHFYGYTF.

This clone was seen only once. The rearrangement links TRBV7-2 to TRBJ1-6, with 7 positions matching TRBD1. V shed 5 bases, J shed 5 bases, and the junction held 6 bases outside the gene matches. Germline values: CDR1 SGHTA, CDR2 FQGNSA. The CDR3 runs 15 residues. CDR3 loop: CASSRQGANNSPLHF. The CDR3 DNA reads TGTGCCAGCAGCCGACAGGGAGCGAATAATTCACCCCTCCACTTT.

The chain is built from TRBV28 and TRBJ2-7; 9 bases fit TRBD1. This CDR3 has 15 amino acids. J gave up 4 bases and V 2 bases, and 6 bases lay outside the gene matches. Germline V lookup: CDR1 MDHEN, CDR2 SYDVKM. The CDR3 here is CASSLMDRGGYEQYF. The CDR3 nucleotides read TGTGCCAGCAGTTTAATGGACAGGGGCGGTTACGAGCAGTACTTC.

The chain carries TRBV5-1 and TRBJ2-7, with TRBD1 matching 10 bases. This CDR3 has 15 amino acids. J was trimmed by 2 bases and V by 5 bases; bases with no gene match: 7. Germline V gene lookup returns CDR1 SGHRS and CDR2 YFSETQ. The CDR3 sequence: CASSWGTGDPYEQYF. The CDR3 DNA follows: TGCGCCAGCAGTTGGGGGACAGGGGACCCCTACGAGCAGTACTTC.

V is TRBV29-1 and J is TRBJ2-7, with TRBD2 matching over 9 bases. With 4 bases clipped from V and 1 base from J, the junction kept 2 bases outside the gene matches. There are 13 residues in the CDR3. In germline, CDR1 is SQVTM, CDR2 ANQGSEA. CDR3 coding DNA: TGCAGCGTTGGTAGCGGGAGATCCTACGAGCAGTACTTC. Encoded protein: CSVGSGRSYEQYF.